What follows are 10 T cell receptor beta chains derived from one specimen sequenced in a study of blood T cell repertoires in COVID-19. Only in-frame clones appear in the TCRdb table, and some are missing; sequencing was by immunoSEQ multiplex PCR. The repertoire holds some 160,000 clones, with 80% as singletons. What was sequenced was peripheral blood. These receptors were obtained from a man between 70 and 80 years old with active or convalescent COVID-19.

The chain's CDR3 is CASSVEPLGSDYGYTF. Written as DNA, the CDR3 is TGTGCCAGCAGCGTAGAGCCCCTTGGCAGCGACTATGGCTACACCTTC. This chain connects TRBV9 to TRBJ1-2; D ambiguous. Germline CDR1 is SGDLS and CDR2 is YYNGEE. CDR3 size: 16 residues. V was clipped by 0 bases and J by 3 bases, with 15 bases between them. Full variable domain (remainder filled in from reference TRBV9 and TRBJ1-2): DSGVTQTPKHLITATGQRVTLRCSPRSGDLSVYWYQQSLDQGLQFLIQYYNGEERAKGNILERFSAQQFPDLHSELNLSSLELGDSALYFCASSVEPLGSDYGYTFGSGTRLTVV.

DNA of the CDR3: TGTGCCAGCAGTTACGGCCGACAGGGTAACACCGGGGAGCTGTTTTTT. It codes for CASSYGRQGNTGELFF. This chain connects TRBV6-2 or TRBV6-3 to TRBJ2-2, with 7 bases that match TRBD1. This CDR3 contains 16 residues. CDR1 and CDR2 from the germline V gene are MNHEY and SVGEGT. With 2 bases clipped from V and 2 bases from J, the junction kept 5 bases outside the gene matches.

The genes are TRBV6-6 and TRBJ1-5, with 7 bases aligning to TRBD1. Germline V CDR1 and CDR2: MNHNY, SVGAGI (reference sequence). The V segment lost 4 bases and the J segment 7 bases; nucleotides outside the gene matches: 10. The CDR3 is made up of 15 amino acids. The CDR3 region is CASSSSTGLQQPQHF. The CDR3 region has the DNA TGTGCCAGCAGTTCATCGACAGGGCTTCAACAGCCCCAGCATTTT.

The sample holds a few counts of this clone. This chain connects TRBV9 to TRBJ2-2, with unresolved D. V was cut by 4 bases and J by 2 bases, with 3 bases left in between. CDR3 length equals 12 residues. CDR1 and CDR2 from the germline V gene are SGDLS and YYNGEE. This chain's CDR3 is CASSLNTGELFF. Here the CDR3 DNA reads TGTGCCAGCAGCCTTAACACCGGGGAGCTGTTTTTT.

The rearrangement links TRBV7-2 to TRBJ2-5; TRBD2 matches at 10 bases. The junction had 6 bases not matched to a gene; V was cut back by 3 bases and J by 5 bases. This CDR3 region has 15 residues. Germline CDR1 is SGHTA and CDR2 is FQGNSA. CDR3 DNA sequence: TGTGCCAGCAGCTTCTTTACTAGCGGGACGGAGACCCAGTACTTC. This encodes CASSFFTSGTETQYF.

Comments on this clone: This sample includes further DNA sequences coding for the same CDR3. This rearrangement joins TRBV7-9 to TRBJ1-1; D gene unclear. V lost 3 bases and J lost 4, with 12 bases in between. This CDR3 comprises 14 residues. Germline CDR1 SEHNR, CDR2 FQNEAQ (reference sequence). The CDR3 coding sequence is TGTGCCAGCAGCTTGCAGGACGCGGGCACTGAAGCTTTCTTT. It yields the protein CASSLQDAGTEAFF.

This CDR3 is CASSAGTSGRATFYNEQFF. CDR3 coding DNA: TGTGCCAGCAGCGCCGGGACTAGCGGGAGGGCCACCTTCTACAATGAGCAGTTCTTC. The chain carries TRBV9 and TRBJ2-1; 16 bases map to TRBD2. The CDR3 contains 19 residues. V trimming: 3 bases; J trimming: 3 bases; junction bases outside the gene matches: 9. Germline V gene lookup returns CDR1 SGDLS and CDR2 YYNGEE.

There are a few counts of this clone. The rearrangement joins TRBV7-9 to TRBJ2-1; D remains unclear. V was pared by 0 bases and J by 10 bases, with 22 bases between. CDR3 length: 17 amino acids. CDR1 is SEHNR and CDR2 is FQNEAQ in the germline V gene (reference sequence). The CDR3 DNA sequence: TGTGCCAGCAGCTTAGCGAATAGAAAGTCAACGGCCGGGGAGCAGTTCTTC. Residues: CASSLANRKSTAGEQFF.

This clone has a single count. The chain uses TRBV6-5 and TRBJ2-7, with a weak D call TRBD1 (5 bases). The germline V gene encodes CDR1 MNHEY and CDR2 SVGAGI. The CDR3 covers 13 residues. The V end was cut by 6 bases, the J end by 12 bases, with 21 bases between. The CDR3 spells CASSLHQDKLAYF. The CDR3 nucleotides are TGTGCCAGCAGCCTACACCAGGACAAGCTGGCGTACTTC.

The V gene is TRBV6-2 or TRBV6-3, the J gene TRBJ1-2; D gene unclear. The CDR3 sequence is 14 residues long. V gave up 2 bases and J gave up 0 bases, with 7 bases separating them. Germline assignment: CDR1 MNHEY and CDR2 SVGEGT. DNA of the CDR3: TGTGCCAGCAGTTACCCCCCTGCTAACTATGGCTACACCTTC. This codes for CASSYPPANYGYTF.